This paragraph reports one T cell receptor (beta chain). These data come from a study of T cells in Graves' hyperthyroidism and ophthalmopathy. Template material for amplifying TCR beta CDR3 regions consisted of RNA transcripts. The study used the HTBI primer set for a first-round RT-PCR of the TCR CDR3. TCRdb reprocessed the multiplex PCR reads via MiXCR and lists one record per CDR3 protein. Of 550,000 to 800,000 distinct CDR3 sequences listed, roughly 17% are singletons. Losses at the gene ends were 3 bases for V and 5 bases for J; bases not matched to a gene: 7. The germline V gene encodes CDR1 KGHDR and CDR2 SFDVKD. The CDR3 has 16 residues.

This clonotype was obtained from a young man with Graves' hyperthyroidism. Material for sequencing was blood. The chain is built from TRBV24-1 and TRBJ2-2; TRBD2 matches 8 bases. CDR3 coding DNA: TGTGCCACCAGTGATCCCAGCGGGAGTGGTACCGGGGAGCTGTTTTTT. Amino acid sequence: CATSDPSGSGTGELFF.